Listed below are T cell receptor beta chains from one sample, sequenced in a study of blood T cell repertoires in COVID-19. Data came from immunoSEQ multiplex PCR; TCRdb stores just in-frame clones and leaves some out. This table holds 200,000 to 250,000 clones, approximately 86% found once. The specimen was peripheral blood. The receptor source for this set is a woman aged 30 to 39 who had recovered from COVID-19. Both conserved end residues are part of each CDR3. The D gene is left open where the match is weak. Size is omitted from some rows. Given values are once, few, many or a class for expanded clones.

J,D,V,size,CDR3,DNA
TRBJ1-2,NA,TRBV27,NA,CASSLSATSYYGYTF,TGTGCCAGCAGTTTATCGGCCACATCATATTATGGCTACACCTTC
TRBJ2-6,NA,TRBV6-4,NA,CASSEDSSGANVLTF,TGTGCCAGCAGTGAGGACAGCTCTGGGGCCAACGTCCTGACTTTC
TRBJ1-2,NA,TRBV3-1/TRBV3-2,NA,CASSHNVILGLYGYTF,TGTGCCAGCAGCCATAATGTAATTCTAGGCCTCTATGGCTACACCTTC
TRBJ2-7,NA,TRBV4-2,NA,CASSPDGGHEQYF,TGTGCCAGCAGCCCCGACGGGGGGCACGAGCAGTACTTC
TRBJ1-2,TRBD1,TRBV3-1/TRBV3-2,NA,CASSQAAGTGGFGGSGYTF,TGTGCCAGCAGCCAAGCGGCCGGGACAGGGGGCTTTGGGGGCTCTGGCTACACCTTC
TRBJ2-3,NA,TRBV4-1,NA,CASSQVTDTQYF,TGCGCCAGCAGCCAAGTAACAGATACGCAGTATTTT
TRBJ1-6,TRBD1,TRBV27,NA,CASSPYPRGQVSPLHF,TGTGCCAGCAGTCCATACCCCAGGGGGCAGGTTTCACCCCTCCACTTT
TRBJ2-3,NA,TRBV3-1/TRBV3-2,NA,CASSQGSEGGQDTQYF,TGTGCCAGCAGCCAAGGGAGCGAGGGCGGGCAAGATACGCAGTATTTT
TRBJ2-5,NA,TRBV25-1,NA,CARLKQDSPAQETQYF,TGTGCCAGACTTAAGCAGGACAGCCCGGCGCAAGAGACCCAGTACTTC
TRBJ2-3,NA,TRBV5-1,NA,CASSLAPTEIVPQGDTQYF,TGCGCCAGCAGCTTGGCCCCCACTGAAATAGTCCCTCAGGGAGATACGCAGTATTTT
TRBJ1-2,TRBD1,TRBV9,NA,CASSAQGARGYTF,TGTGCCAGCAGCGCACAGGGGGCGCGTGGCTACACCTTC
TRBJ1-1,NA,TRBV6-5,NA,CASSYDSENTEAFF,TGTGCCAGCAGTTACGACAGCGAAAACACTGAAGCTTTCTTT
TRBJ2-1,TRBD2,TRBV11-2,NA,CASSSTWLAGGSPYNEQFF,TGTGCCAGCAGCTCTACCTGGCTAGCGGGGGGGTCGCCCTACAATGAGCAGTTCTTC
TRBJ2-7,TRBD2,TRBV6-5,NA,CASRSSGGPHYEQYF,TGTGCCAGCAGATCGAGCGGGGGGCCACACTACGAGCAGTACTTC
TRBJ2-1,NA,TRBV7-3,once,CASSPGGGRQFF,TGTGCCAGCAGCCCCGGGGGCGGGAGGCAGTTCTTC
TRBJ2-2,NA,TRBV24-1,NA,CATSGFTQSGRELFF,TGTGCCACCAGTGGGTTTACTCAATCAGGCAGGGAGCTGTTTTTT
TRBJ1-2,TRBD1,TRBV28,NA,CASNRDSGYTF,TGTGCCAGCAACCGGGACAGTGGCTACACCTTC
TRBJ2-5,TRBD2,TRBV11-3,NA,CASSPGTSGPQETQYF,TGTGCCAGCAGCCCCGGGACTAGCGGTCCGCAAGAGACCCAGTACTTC
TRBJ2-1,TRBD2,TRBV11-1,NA,CASSIGEGLALFEQFF,TGTGCCAGCAGCATAGGGGAGGGACTAGCACTGTTTGAGCAGTTCTTC
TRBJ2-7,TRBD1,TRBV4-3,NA,CASSLSRDRGPYEQYF,TGCGCCAGCAGCCTGTCACGGGACAGGGGGCCCTACGAGCAGTACTTC
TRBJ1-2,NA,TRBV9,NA,CASSVGGTNYGYTF,TGTGCCAGCAGCGTAGGAGGGACTAACTATGGCTACACCTTC
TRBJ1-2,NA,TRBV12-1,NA,CASSIDSYYGYTF,TGTGCCAGCAGCATAGACAGCTACTATGGCTACACCTTC
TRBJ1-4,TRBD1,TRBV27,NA,CASSLLWQGASSEKLFF,TGTGCCAGCAGTTTATTATGGCAGGGGGCGAGTAGTGAAAAACTGTTTTTT
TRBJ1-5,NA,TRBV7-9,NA,CASSLSGANQPQHF,TGTGCCAGCAGCTTATCAGGGGCTAATCAGCCCCAGCATTTT
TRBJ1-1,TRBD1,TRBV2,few,CASTLTRTGMNTEAFF,TGTGCCAGCACTCTCACTCGGACAGGCATGAACACTGAAGCTTTCTTT
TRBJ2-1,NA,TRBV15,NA,CATSRDLEGNEQFF,TGTGCCACCAGCAGAGATTTGGAGGGCAATGAGCAGTTCTTC
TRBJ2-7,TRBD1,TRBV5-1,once,CASSLGPGQASYEQYF,TGCGCCAGCAGCTTGGGTCCGGGACAGGCTTCCTACGAGCAGTACTTC
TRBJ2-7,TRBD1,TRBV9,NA,CASSSLDRGENEQYF,TGTGCCAGCAGCTCCCTCGACAGGGGTGAAAACGAGCAGTACTTC
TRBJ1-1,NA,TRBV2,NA,CASSTGLNTEAFF,TGTGCCAGCAGTACAGGGTTGAACACTGAAGCTTTCTTT
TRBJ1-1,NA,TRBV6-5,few,CAIHRVLTEAFF,TGTGCCATTCACAGGGTTCTCACTGAAGCTTTCTTT
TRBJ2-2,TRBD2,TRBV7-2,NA,CASSLALIPWGLANTGELFF,TGTGCCAGCAGCTTAGCGCTAATCCCCTGGGGACTAGCGAACACCGGGGAGCTGTTTTTT
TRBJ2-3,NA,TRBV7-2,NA,CASSLEAGRDTQYF,TGTGCCAGCAGCTTAGAGGCCGGGAGAGATACGCAGTATTTT
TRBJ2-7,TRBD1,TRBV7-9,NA,CASSPLTGVRTGSLGEQYF,TGTGCCAGCAGCCCTCTAACCGGCGTAAGGACAGGGTCGTTGGGGGAGCAGTACTTC
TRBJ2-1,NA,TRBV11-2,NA,CASSLDHSFSYNEQFF,TGTGCCAGCAGCTTAGATCATAGCTTCTCCTACAATGAGCAGTTCTTC
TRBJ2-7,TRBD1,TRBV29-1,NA,CSVGGGQGSYEQYF,TGCAGCGTTGGAGGGGGACAGGGGAGTTACGAGCAGTACTTC
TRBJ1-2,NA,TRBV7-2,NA,CASSFTGYGYTF,TGTGCCAGCAGCTTTACAGGGTATGGCTACACCTTC
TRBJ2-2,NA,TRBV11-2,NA,CASSLDLRGELFF,TGTGCCAGCAGCTTAGATTTACGGGGGGAGCTGTTTTTT
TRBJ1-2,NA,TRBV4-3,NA,CASSQDRGVGYTF,TGCGCCAGCAGCCAAGATCGGGGGGTTGGCTACACCTTC
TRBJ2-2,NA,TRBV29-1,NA,CSGIAQNTGELFF,TGCAGCGGTATAGCGCAAAACACCGGGGAGCTGTTTTTT
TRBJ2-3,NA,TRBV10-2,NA,CASSEGRDTQYF,TGCGCCAGCAGTGAGGGGCGAGATACGCAGTATTTT
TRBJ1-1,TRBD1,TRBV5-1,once,CATSRDRDQAFF,TGCGCCACTTCCCGGGACAGGGACCAAGCTTTCTTT
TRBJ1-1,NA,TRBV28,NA,CASSSGSTEAFF,TGTGCCAGCAGTTCCGGGTCCACTGAAGCTTTCTTT
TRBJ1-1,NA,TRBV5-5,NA,CASSLAAGNTEAFF,TGTGCCAGCAGCTTGGCCGCGGGGAACACTGAAGCTTTCTTT
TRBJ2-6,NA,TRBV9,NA,CASSVATGANVLTF,TGTGCCAGCAGCGTAGCTACTGGGGCCAACGTCCTGACTTTC
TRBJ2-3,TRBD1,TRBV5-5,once,CASSARDRDMDTQYF,TGTGCCAGCAGCGCCCGGGACAGGGATATGGATACGCAGTATTTT